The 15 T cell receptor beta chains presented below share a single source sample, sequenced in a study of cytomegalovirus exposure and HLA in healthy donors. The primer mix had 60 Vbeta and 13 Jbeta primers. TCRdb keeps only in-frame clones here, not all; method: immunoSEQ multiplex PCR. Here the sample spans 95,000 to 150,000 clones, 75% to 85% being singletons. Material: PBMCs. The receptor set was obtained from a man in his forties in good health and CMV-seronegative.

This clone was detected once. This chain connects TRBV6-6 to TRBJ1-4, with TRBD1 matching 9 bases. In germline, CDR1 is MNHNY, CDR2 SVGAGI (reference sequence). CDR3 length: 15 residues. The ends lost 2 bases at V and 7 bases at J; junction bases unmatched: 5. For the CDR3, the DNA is TGTGCCAGCAGTTACCCCGCGACAGGGGGTGAAAAACTGTTTTTT. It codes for CASSYPATGGEKLFF.

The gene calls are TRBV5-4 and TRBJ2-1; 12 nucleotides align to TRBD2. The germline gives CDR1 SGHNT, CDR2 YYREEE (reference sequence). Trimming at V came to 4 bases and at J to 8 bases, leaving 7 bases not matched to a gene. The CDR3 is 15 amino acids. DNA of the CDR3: TGTGCCAGCAGCCCCGGACTAGCGGGGAACGATGAGCAGTTCTTC. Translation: CASSPGLAGNDEQFF. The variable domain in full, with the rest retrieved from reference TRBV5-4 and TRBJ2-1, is ETGVTQSPTHLIKTRGQQVTLRCSSQSGHNTVSWYQQALGQGPQFIFQYYREEENGRGNFPPRFSGLQFPNYSSELNVNALELDDSALYLCASSPGLAGNDEQFFGPGTRLTVL.

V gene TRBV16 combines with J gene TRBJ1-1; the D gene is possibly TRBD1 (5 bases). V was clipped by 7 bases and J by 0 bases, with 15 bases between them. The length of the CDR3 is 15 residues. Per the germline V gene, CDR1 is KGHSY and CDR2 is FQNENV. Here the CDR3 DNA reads TGTGCCAGCAATCCCGGGGGGTCATTGAACACTGAAGCTTTCTTT. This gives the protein CASNPGGSLNTEAFF.

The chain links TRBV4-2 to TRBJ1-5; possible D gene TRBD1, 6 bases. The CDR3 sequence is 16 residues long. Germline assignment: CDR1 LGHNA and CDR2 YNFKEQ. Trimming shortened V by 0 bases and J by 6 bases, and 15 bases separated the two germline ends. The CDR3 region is CASSQEQGLRGQPQHF. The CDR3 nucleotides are TGTGCCAGCAGCCAAGAACAGGGTCTTAGGGGTCAGCCCCAGCATTTT.

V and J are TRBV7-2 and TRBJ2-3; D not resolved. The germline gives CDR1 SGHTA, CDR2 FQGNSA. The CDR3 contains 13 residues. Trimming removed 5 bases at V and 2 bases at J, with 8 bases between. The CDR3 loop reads CASSRNPTDTQYF. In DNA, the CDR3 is TGTGCCAGCAGCCGTAATCCCACAGATACGCAGTATTTT.

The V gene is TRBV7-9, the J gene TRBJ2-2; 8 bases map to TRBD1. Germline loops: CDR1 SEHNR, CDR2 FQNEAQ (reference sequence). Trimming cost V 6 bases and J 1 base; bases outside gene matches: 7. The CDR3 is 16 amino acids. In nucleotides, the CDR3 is TGTGCCAGCAGTCTAACCGGGACAGGGAACACCGGGGAGCTGTTTTTT. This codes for CASSLTGTGNTGELFF.

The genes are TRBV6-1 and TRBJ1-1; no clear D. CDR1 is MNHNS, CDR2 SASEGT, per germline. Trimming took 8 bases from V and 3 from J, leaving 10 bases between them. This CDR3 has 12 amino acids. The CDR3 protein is CASLVVYTEAFF. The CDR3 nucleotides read TGTGCCAGCCTCGTCGTGTACACTGAAGCTTTCTTT.

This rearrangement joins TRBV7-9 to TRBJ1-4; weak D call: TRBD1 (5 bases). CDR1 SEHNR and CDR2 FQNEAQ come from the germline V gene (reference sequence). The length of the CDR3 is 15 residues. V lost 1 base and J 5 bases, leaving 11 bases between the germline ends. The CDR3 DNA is TGTGCCAGCAGCTTAGAGGCAGGGATAAATGAAAAACTGTTTTTT. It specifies CASSLEAGINEKLFF.

CDR3 sequence (DNA): TGCACCAGCAGCCTGTACTACTACACCTTC. Its translation is CTSSLYYYTF. The chain carries TRBV1 and TRBJ1-2. TRBV1 is described as a pseudogene. The CDR3 contains 10 residues.

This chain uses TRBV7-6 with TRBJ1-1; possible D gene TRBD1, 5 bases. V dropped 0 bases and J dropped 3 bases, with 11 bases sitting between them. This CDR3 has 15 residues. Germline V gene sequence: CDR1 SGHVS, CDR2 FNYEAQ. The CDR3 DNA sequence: TGTGCCAGCAGCTTAGCCCTGGGGCGGTACACTGAAGCTTTCTTT. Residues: CASSLALGRYTEAFF.

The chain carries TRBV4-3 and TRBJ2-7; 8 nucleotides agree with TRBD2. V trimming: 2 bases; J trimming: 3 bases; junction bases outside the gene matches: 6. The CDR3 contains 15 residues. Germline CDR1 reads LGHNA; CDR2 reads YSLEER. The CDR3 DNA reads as TGCGCCAGCAGCCAACGTGGCGCGGGGGGCTACGAGCAGTACTTC. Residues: CASSQRGAGGYEQYF.

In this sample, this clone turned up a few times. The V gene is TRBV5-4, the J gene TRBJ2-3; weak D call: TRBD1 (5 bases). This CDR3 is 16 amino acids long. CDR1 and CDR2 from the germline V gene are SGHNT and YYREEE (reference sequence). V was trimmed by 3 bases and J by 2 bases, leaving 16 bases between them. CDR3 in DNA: TGTGCCAGCAGCTCCAGGGTATCAGCCTCCACAGATACGCAGTATTTT. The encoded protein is CASSSRVSASTDTQYF.

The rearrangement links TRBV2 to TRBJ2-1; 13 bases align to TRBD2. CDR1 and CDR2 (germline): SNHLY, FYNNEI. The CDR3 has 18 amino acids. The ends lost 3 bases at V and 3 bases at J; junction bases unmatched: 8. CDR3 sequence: CASSDFGTSGVNYNEQFF. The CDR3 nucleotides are TGTGCCAGCAGTGATTTCGGGACTAGCGGGGTAAACTACAATGAGCAGTTCTTC. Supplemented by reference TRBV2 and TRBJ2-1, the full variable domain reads EPEVTQTPSHQVTQMGQEVILRCVPISNHLYFYWYRQILGQKVEFLVSFYNNEISEKSEIFDDQFSVERPDGSNFTLKIRSTKLEDSAMYFCASSDFGTSGVNYNEQFFGPGTRLTVL.

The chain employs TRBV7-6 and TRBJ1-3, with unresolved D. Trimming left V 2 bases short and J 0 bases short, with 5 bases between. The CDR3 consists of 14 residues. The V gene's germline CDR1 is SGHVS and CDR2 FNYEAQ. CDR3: CASSLQISGNTIYF. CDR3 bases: TGTGCCAGCAGCTTACAAATCTCTGGAAACACCATATATTTT.

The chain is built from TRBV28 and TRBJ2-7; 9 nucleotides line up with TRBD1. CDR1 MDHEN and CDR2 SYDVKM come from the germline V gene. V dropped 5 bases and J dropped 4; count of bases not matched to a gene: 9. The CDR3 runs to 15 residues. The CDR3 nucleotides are TGTGCCAGCAGTATCCCAGGGACAGGGCTATACGAGCAGTACTTC. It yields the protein CASSIPGTGLYEQYF.